This T cell receptor beta chain emerged from a study of T-cell reconstitution after alpha-beta-depleted transplantation in children. The CDR3 extends over 16 amino acids. Germline V gives CDR1 SEHNR, CDR2 FQNEAQ (reference sequence). V shed 0 bases and J shed 0 bases, with 12 bases lying between them. Using unique molecular identifiers, the investigators prepared the TCRbeta library. TCRdb re-called the PCR reads with MiXCR, one entry per CDR3 protein. The sample has about 340,000 distinct CDR3 sequences, about 14% seen once. The genes are TRBV7-9 and TRBJ2-7; D may be TRBD1 (5 bases). The receptor was derived from a human donor who donated a stem cell graft to a child with Fanconi anemia. Sequencing was performed on PBMCs, taken from the stem cell graft. For the CDR3, the DNA is TGTGCCAGCAGCTTAGCGCCAGGGATAACCTCCTACGAGCAGTACTTC. Protein sequence: CASSLAPGITSYEQYF.